The 22 T cell receptor beta chains below were found in one sample sequenced in a study of long-term antiretroviral therapy in people with HIV. They ran version v3.0 of the immunoSEQ assay at survey level. This table comes from immunoSEQ multiplex PCR, and its TCRdb copy is limited to in-frame clones, with some not included. The sample yields 39,000 or so clones, over 70% seen once. This material consisted of unsorted PBMCs, taken 0.6 years after starting antiretroviral therapy. The receptors stem from a man aged 18-30 years with HIV.

The genes are TRBV6-5 and TRBJ2-1; the match to TRBD2 covers 10 bases. Looked up from germline, CDR1 is MNHEY and CDR2 is SVGAGI. The CDR3 is made up of 15 amino acids. The V gene end was trimmed by 5 bases and the J gene end by 8 bases; junction bases not matched to a gene: 9. The DNA for the CDR3 is TGTGCCAGCAGTAAAAACGGACTAGCGGTCGATGAGCAGTTCTTC. It encodes CASSKNGLAVDEQFF.

The chain couples TRBV18 to TRBJ2-7; 11 nucleotides align to TRBD2. CDR1 KGHSH and CDR2 LQKENI come from the germline V gene. With V trimmed by 3 bases and J by 2 bases, 6 bases remained unmatched. The CDR3 spans 16 residues. CDR3 residues: CASSPQGLAEPYEQYF. In nucleotides, the CDR3 is TGTGCCAGCTCACCGCAGGGACTAGCGGAGCCCTACGAGCAGTACTTC.

Comment on this clone: At the DNA level, this CDR3 is encoded by other sequences in the same sample as well. The chain has TRBV5-1 and TRBJ2-7; D possibly corresponds to TRBD1 (5 bases). CDR1 is SGHRS and CDR2 is YFSETQ in the germline V gene. The V and J ends lost 0 bases and 4 bases respectively, with 5 bases between them. This CDR3 has 12 residues. The CDR3 protein is CASSLEGYEQYF. CDR3 sequence (DNA): TGCGCCAGCAGCTTGGAGGGGTACGAGCAGTACTTC.

The CDR3 DNA reads TGTGCCAGCAGTTCATCCACCCGTAGCGGGATCTACAATGAGCAGTTCTTC. Protein: CASSSSTRSGIYNEQFF. The chain couples TRBV28 to TRBJ2-1; TRBD2 agrees at 8 bases. The CDR3 is 17 residues long. Germline V lookup: CDR1 MDHEN, CDR2 SYDVKM. The V gene end was trimmed by 4 bases and the J gene end by 3 bases; junction bases not matched to a gene: 11.

The chain recombines TRBV28 with TRBJ2-3; 14 positions match TRBD2. Trimming at V came to 2 bases and at J to 3 bases, leaving 4 bases not matched to a gene. The CDR3 sequence is 17 residues long. From germline, CDR1 is MDHEN and CDR2 SYDVKM. CDR3: CASSLMRTSGRTDTQYF. In nucleotides, the CDR3 is TGTGCCAGCAGTTTAATGCGGACTAGCGGGAGGACAGATACGCAGTATTTT.

V is TRBV5-6 and J is TRBJ1-2; 8 bases agree with TRBD1. With V trimmed by 3 bases and J by 5 bases, 9 bases remained unmatched. Germline V gene sequence: CDR1 SGHDT, CDR2 YYEEEE. This CDR3 spans 15 amino acids. The CDR3 DNA sequence: TGTGCCAGCAGCTCCGAACCTAGGACAGGGTATGGCTACACCTTC. Encoded protein: CASSSEPRTGYGYTF.

J is TRBJ2-7 and V is TRBV19; 7 positions match TRBD1. Germline lookup yields CDR1 LNHDA and CDR2 SQIVND (reference sequence). This CDR3 is built from 14 residues. After removal of 6 bases from V and 6 bases from J, the junction contained 11 bases not matched to a gene. Here the CDR3 DNA reads TGTGCCAGTAGAACAGGGGACCCCCTGAGCGAGCAGTACTTC. Translated: CASRTGDPLSEQYF.

This chain links TRBV9 with TRBJ2-7, with D possibly being TRBD1 (5 bases). Trimming shortened V by 0 bases and J by 2 bases, and 9 bases separated the two germline ends. This CDR3 has 14 residues. Germline V gene lookup returns CDR1 SGDLS and CDR2 YYNGEE. The CDR3 here is CASSVGPGPYEQYF. DNA of the CDR3: TGTGCCAGCAGCGTAGGTCCAGGGCCCTACGAGCAGTACTTC.

V is TRBV6-5 and J is TRBJ1-3; possibly TRBD1 for D (6 bases). V gave up 5 bases and J gave up 0 bases, with 11 bases separating them. The germline CDR1 and CDR2 sequences are MNHEY and SVGAGI. The CDR3 spans 15 residues. The CDR3, as DNA: TGTGCCAGCAGTCCCTCGGGGGCCTCTGGAAACACCATATATTTT. Residues: CASSPSGASGNTIYF.

The chain employs TRBV28 and TRBJ2-7, with 9 bases matching TRBD1. With V trimmed by 5 bases and J by 3 bases, 8 bases remained unmatched. The length of the CDR3 is 15 residues. Germline-derived CDR1 and CDR2 are MDHEN and SYDVKM. The DNA of the CDR3 is TGTGCCAGCAGTGATAGACAGGGACAGGGCTACGAGCAGTACTTC. Protein sequence: CASSDRQGQGYEQYF.

This clone has only one observation. The rearrangement uses TRBV2 and TRBJ2-5, with TRBD2 matching over 15 bases. Germline lookup yields CDR1 SNHLY and CDR2 FYNNEI. There are 15 residues in the CDR3. The V and J ends lost 6 bases and 4 bases, in that order; junction bases with no gene match: 3. The CDR3 spells CASSPGLAGGETQYF. The DNA for the CDR3 is TGTGCCAGCAGCCCGGGACTAGCGGGAGGAGAGACCCAGTACTTC.

A single count supports this clone. The chain joins TRBV7-2 to TRBJ2-7; perhaps TRBD1 as D (5 bases). This CDR3 region has 14 residues. Germline V gene data show CDR1 as SGHTA and CDR2 as FQGNSA. Trimming removed 2 bases at V and 3 bases at J, with 11 bases between. CDR3 DNA sequence: TGTGCCAGCAGCTTAAGGAACAGGAGCTACGAGCAGTACTTC. It encodes CASSLRNRSYEQYF. The whole variable domain, remainder taken from reference TRBV7-2 and TRBJ2-7, is GAGVSQSPSNKVTEKGKDVELRCDPISGHTALYWYRQSLGQGLEFLIYFQGNSAPDKSGLPSDRFSAERTGGSVSTLTIQRTQQEDSAVYLCASSLRNRSYEQYFGPGTRLTVT.

This chain connects TRBV5-1 to TRBJ2-2, with 9 bases lining up with TRBD1. CDR3 size: 15 residues. V lost 3 bases and J lost 2; bases outside the gene matches: 2. Per the germline V gene, CDR1 is SGHRS and CDR2 is YFSETQ. The CDR3 DNA reads as TGCGCCAGCAGCTCGGACAGGGGTAACACCGGGGAGCTGTTTTTT. This sequence encodes CASSSDRGNTGELFF.

The chain employs TRBV18 and TRBJ2-7; D gene unclear. The CDR3 extends over 14 amino acids. Per the germline V gene, CDR1 is KGHSH and CDR2 is LQKENI. Trimming left V 2 bases short and J 0 bases short, with 8 bases between. CDR3 in amino acids: CASSPGYLSYEQYF. In DNA form, the CDR3 reads TGTGCCAGCTCACCAGGTTACCTCTCCTACGAGCAGTACTTC. Variable domain in full (rest from reference TRBV18 and TRBJ2-7): NAGVMQNPRHLVRRRGQEARLRCSPMKGHSHVYWYRQLPEEGLKFMVYLQKENIIDESGMPKERFSAEFPKEGPSILRIQQVVRGDSAAYFCASSPGYLSYEQYFGPGTRLTVT.

This rearrangement joins TRBV29-1 to TRBJ1-2, with D tentatively TRBD1 (6 bases). Trimming shortened V by 7 bases and J by 7 bases, and 28 bases separated the two germline ends. This CDR3 is 16 amino acids long. Germline V gene data show CDR1 as SQVTM and CDR2 as ANQGSEA. This CDR3 is CSAQPRGGDGRFGYTF. DNA for the CDR3: TGCAGCGCCCAGCCTAGAGGGGGGGACGGCCGTTTTGGCTACACCTTC.

The chain carries TRBV4-3 and TRBJ2-5, with 10 nucleotides matching TRBD2. Trimming removed 0 bases from V and 4 bases from J; junction bases left unmatched: 20. CDR1 LGHNA and CDR2 YSLEER come from the germline V gene. The CDR3 contains 21 residues. CDR3 coding DNA: TGCGCCAGCAGCCAAGAATACGGGCTGGCTAGCGGGAGTCTTTTAGTAGAGACCCAGTACTTC. Its protein is CASSQEYGLASGSLLVETQYF.

The chain is built from TRBV4-2 and TRBJ1-5; D may be TRBD1 (5 bases). CDR1 and CDR2 (germline): LGHNA, YNFKEQ. The CDR3 length is 13 residues. The V end was cut by 8 bases, the J end by 6 bases, with 14 bases between. The CDR3 bases are TGTGCCAGCCCCCGGGGCAGGGCTCAGCCCCAGCATTTT. Protein product: CASPRGRAQPQHF.

This sequence joins TRBV9 and TRBJ2-1, with D hard to call. Germline V gene sequence: CDR1 SGDLS, CDR2 YYNGEE. The CDR3 covers 15 residues. Trimming shortened V by 1 base and J by 0 bases, and 8 bases separated the two germline ends. CDR3 in amino acids: CASSVNALSYNEQFF. CDR3 in DNA: TGTGCCAGCAGCGTAAATGCGCTCTCCTACAATGAGCAGTTCTTC.

V is TRBV11-3 and J is TRBJ2-2; D is unresolved. V was trimmed by 2 bases and J by 6 bases, leaving 7 bases between them. CDR1 SGHNT and CDR2 YENEEA come from the germline V gene. This CDR3 has 13 residues. CDR3 residues: CASSLLPSGELFF. The CDR3 nucleotides read TGTGCCAGCAGCTTACTCCCGTCCGGGGAGCTGTTTTTT.

The chain has TRBV5-4 and TRBJ2-6; TRBD1 might be the D (5 bases). Trimming removed 4 bases from V and 0 bases from J, with 14 bases in between. Germline V gene data show CDR1 as SGHNT and CDR2 as YYREEE (reference sequence). The CDR3 runs 17 residues. The CDR3 spells CASSTGPTASGANVLTF. The DNA for the CDR3 is TGTGCCAGCAGCACCGGACCGACAGCCTCTGGGGCCAACGTCCTGACTTTC.

The chain is built from TRBV5-1 and TRBJ2-2; TRBD2 matches 7 bases. The V gene's germline CDR1 is SGHRS and CDR2 YFSETQ. V dropped 1 base and J dropped 0; count of bases not matched to a gene: 6. This CDR3 contains 17 residues. CDR3: CASSLRPSGTNTGELFF. CDR3 DNA sequence: TGCGCCAGCAGCTTGAGGCCTAGCGGAACGAACACCGGGGAGCTGTTTTTT.

The chain joins TRBV28 to TRBJ2-7; 7 bases fit TRBD1. The CDR3 has 13 residues. Germline trimming cut 5 bases from V and 8 bases from J; bases unmatched to any gene: 9. The V gene's germline CDR1 is MDHEN and CDR2 SYDVKM. The CDR3: CASSHSQGIQQYF. CDR3 coding DNA: TGTGCCAGCAGTCACTCACAGGGGATCCAGCAGTACTTC.